The text below deals with one T cell receptor (beta chain). These data originate in a study of neoadjuvant anti-PD-1 for oral cavity cancer. The protocol was immunoSEQ multiplex PCR, while the TCRdb copy is restricted to in-frame clones and leaves out a portion. Among 84,000 or so clones, approximately 80% were seen once, and the ten largest hold about 2.9%. The patients had HPV-negative, locally advanced oral cavity squamous cell carcinoma. CDR1 is SGHRS and CDR2 is YFSETQ in the germline V gene. CDR3 length: 14 amino acids. Between the trimmed V and J ends, which lost 4 bases and 5 bases, there was a span of 15 bases.

The chain has TRBV5-1 and TRBJ1-2; tentatively, D is TRBD1 (6 bases). This TCR was recovered from a person aged 35-79 years with oral cavity squamous cell carcinoma. The material was PBMCs, obtained before nivolumab (anti-PD-1) treatment. CDR3 in DNA: TGCGCCAGCAGCGACGGACAGATCCTTTATGGCTACACCTTC. As protein: CASSDGQILYGYTF.